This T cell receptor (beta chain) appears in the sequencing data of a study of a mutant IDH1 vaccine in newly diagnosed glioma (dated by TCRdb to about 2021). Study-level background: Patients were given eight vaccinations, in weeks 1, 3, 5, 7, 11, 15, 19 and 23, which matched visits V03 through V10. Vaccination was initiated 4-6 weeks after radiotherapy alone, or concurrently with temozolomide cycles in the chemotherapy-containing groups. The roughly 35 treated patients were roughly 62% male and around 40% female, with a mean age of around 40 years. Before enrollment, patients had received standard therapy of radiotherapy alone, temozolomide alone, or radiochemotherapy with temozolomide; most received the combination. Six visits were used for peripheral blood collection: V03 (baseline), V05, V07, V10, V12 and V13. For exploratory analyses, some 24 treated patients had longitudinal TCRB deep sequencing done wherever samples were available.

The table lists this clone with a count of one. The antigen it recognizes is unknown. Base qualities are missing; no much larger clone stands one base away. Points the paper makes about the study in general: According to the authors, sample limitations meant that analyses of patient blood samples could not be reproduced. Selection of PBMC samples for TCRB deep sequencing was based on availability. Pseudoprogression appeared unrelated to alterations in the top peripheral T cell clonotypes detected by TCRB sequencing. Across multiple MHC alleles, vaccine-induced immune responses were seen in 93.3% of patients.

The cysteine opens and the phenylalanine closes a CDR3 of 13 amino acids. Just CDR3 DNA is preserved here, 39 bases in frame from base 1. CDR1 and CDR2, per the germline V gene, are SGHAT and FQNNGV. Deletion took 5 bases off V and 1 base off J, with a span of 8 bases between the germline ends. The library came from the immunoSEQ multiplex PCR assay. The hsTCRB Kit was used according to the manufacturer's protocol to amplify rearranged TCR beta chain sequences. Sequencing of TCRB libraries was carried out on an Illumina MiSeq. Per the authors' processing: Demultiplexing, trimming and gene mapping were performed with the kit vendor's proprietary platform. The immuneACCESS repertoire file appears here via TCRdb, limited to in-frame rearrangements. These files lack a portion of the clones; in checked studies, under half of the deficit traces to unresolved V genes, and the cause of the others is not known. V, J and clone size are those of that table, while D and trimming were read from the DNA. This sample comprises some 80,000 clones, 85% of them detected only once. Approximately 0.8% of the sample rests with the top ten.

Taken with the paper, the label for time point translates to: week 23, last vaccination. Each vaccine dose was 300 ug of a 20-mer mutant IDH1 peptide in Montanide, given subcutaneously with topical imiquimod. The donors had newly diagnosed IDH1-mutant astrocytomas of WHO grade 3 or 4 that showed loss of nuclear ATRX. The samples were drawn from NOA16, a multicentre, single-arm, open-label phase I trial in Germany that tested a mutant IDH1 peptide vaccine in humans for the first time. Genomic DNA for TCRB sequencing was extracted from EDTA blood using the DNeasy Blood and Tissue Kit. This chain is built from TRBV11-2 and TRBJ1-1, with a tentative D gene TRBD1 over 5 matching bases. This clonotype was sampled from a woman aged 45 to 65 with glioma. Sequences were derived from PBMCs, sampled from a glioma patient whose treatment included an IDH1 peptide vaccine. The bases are TGTGCCAGCAGCACACAGGAGAACACTGAAGCTTTCTTT. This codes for CASSTQENTEAFF.